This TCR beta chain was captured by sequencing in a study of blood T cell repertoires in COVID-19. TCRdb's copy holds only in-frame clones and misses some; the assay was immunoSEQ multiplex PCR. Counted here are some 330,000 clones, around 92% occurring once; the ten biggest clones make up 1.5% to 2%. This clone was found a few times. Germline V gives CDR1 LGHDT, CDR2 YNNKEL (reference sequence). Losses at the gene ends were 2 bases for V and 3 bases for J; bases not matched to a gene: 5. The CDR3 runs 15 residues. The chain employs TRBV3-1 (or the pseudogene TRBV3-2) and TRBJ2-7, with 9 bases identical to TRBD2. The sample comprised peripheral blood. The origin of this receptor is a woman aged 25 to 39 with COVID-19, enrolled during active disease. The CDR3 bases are TGTGCCAGCAGCCAAAAGCGGGGGGAGTACTACGAGCAGTACTTC. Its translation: CASSQKRGEYYEQYF.